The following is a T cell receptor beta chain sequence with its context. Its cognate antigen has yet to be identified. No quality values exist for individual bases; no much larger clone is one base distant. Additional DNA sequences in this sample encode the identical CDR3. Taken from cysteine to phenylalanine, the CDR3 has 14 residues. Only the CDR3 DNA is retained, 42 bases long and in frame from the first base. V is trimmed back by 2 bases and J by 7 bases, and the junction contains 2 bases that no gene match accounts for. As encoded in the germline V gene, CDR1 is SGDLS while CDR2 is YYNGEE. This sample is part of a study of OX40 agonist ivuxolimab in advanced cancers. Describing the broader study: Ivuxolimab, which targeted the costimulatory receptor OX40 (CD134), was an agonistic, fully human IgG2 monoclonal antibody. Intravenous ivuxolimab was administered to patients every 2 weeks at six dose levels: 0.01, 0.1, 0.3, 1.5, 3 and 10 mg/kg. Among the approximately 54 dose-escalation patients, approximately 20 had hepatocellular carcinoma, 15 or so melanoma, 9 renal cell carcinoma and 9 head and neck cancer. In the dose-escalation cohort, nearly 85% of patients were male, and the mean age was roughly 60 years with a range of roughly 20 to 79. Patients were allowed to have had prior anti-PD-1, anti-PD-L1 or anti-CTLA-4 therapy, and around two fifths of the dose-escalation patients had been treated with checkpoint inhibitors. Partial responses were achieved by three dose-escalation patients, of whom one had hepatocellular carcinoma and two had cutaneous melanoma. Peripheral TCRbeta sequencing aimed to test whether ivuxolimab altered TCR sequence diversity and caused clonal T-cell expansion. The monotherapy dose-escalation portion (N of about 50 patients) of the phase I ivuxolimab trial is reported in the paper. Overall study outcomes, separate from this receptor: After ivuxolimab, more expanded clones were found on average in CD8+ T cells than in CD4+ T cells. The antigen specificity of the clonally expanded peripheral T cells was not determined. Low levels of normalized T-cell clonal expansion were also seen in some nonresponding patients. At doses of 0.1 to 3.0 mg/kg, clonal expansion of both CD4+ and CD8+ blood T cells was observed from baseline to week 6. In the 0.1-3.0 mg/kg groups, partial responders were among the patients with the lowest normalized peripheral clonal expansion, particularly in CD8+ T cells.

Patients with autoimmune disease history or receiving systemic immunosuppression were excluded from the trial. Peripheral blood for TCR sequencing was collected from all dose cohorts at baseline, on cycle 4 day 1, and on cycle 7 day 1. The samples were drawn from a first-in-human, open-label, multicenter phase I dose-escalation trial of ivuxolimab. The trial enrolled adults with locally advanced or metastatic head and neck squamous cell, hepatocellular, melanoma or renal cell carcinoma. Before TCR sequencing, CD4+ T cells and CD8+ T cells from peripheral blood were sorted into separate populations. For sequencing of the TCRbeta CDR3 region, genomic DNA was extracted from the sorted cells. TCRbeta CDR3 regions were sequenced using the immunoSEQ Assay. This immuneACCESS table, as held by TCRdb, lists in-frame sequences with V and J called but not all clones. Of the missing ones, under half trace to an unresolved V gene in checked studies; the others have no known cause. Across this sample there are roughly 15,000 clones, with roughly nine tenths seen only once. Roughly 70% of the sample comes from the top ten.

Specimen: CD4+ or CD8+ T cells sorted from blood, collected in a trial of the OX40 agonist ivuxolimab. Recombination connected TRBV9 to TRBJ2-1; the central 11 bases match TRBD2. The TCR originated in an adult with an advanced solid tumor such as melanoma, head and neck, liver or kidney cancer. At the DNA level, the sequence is TGTGCCAGCAGCGTTAGCGGGGGGGCGAATGAGCAGTTCTTC. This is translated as CASSVSGGANEQFF.